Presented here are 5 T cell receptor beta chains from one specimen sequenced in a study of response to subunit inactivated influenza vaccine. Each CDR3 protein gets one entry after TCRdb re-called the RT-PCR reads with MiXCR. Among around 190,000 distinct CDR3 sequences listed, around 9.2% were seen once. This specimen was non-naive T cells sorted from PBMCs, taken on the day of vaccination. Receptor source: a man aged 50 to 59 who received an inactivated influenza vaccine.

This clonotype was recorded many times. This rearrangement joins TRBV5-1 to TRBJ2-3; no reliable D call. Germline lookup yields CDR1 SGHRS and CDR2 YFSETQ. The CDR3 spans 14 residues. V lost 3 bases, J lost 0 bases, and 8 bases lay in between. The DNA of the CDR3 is TGCGCCAGCAGCTCTATAGGGAGCACAGATACGCAGTATTTT. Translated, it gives CASSSIGSTDTQYF. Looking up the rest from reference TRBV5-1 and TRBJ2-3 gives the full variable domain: KAGVTQTPRYLIKTRGQQVTLSCSPISGHRSVSWYQQTPGQGLQFLFEYFSETQRNKGNFPGRFSGRQFSNSRSEMNVSTLELGDSALYLCASSSIGSTDTQYFGPGTRLTVL.

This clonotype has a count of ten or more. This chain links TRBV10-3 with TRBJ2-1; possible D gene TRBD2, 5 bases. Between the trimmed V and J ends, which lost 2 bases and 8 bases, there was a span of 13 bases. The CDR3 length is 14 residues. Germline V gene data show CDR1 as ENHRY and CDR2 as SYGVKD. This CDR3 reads CAISEPSTRYEQFF. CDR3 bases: TGTGCCATCAGTGAGCCTTCAACTAGGTATGAGCAGTTCTTC.

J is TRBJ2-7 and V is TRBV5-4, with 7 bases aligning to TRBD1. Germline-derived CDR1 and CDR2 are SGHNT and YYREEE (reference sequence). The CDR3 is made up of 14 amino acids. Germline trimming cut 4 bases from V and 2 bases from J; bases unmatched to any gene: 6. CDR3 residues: CASSRNRGTYEQYF. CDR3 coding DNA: TGTGCCAGCAGCCGGAACAGGGGCACCTACGAGCAGTACTTC. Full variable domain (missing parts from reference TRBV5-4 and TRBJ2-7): ETGVTQSPTHLIKTRGQQVTLRCSSQSGHNTVSWYQQALGQGPQFIFQYYREEENGRGNFPPRFSGLQFPNYSSELNVNALELDDSALYLCASSRNRGTYEQYFGPGTRLTVT.

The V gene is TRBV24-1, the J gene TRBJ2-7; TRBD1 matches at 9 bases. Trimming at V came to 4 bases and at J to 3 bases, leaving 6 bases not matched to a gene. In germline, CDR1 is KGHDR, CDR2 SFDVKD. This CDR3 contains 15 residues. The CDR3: CATSDGQGTNYEQYF. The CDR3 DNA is TGTGCCACCAGTGACGGACAGGGGACAAACTACGAGCAGTACTTC.

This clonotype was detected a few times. The CDR3 here is CASGPPGQGYNEQFF. In nucleotides, the CDR3 is TGTGCCAGCGGGCCCCCGGGACAGGGATACAATGAGCAGTTCTTC. This chain uses TRBV6-1 with TRBJ2-1; 9 nucleotides match TRBD1. With V trimmed by 8 bases and J by 4 bases, 9 bases remained unmatched. CDR1 MNHNS and CDR2 SASEGT come from the germline V gene. This CDR3 region has 15 residues.